The 16 T cell receptor beta chains below all came from one sample that was sequenced in a study of blood T cell repertoires in COVID-19. Sequencing was performed with immunoSEQ multiplex PCR; in TCRdb, only in-frame clones are kept and a portion is missing. The table shows around 200,000 clones, with 86% occurring only once. Sequencing was carried out using PBMCs or T cells enriched from blood (not recorded which). The origin of the receptors is a woman between 50 and 59 years old in a cohort exposed to, infected with or recovered from COVID-19 (not recorded which).

This clone occurred once. The germline gene is not matched at one end of the junction; a read error may be the cause. V usage is TRBV30 and J usage is TRBJ2-1; no definite D call. CDR1 is GTSNPN and CDR2 is SVGIG in the germline V gene (reference sequence). This CDR3 comprises 12 residues. CDR3 loop: CAWSVHDRGRLF. CDR3 sequence (DNA): TGTGCCTGGAGTGTACATGATCGCGGTAGGCTCTTC. Variable domain in full (rest from reference TRBV30 and TRBJ2-1): SQTIHQWPATLVQPVGSPLSLECTVEGTSNPNLYWYRQAAGRGLQLLFYSVGIGQISSEVPQNLSASRPQDRQFILSSKKLLLSDSGFYLCAWSVHDRGRLFGPGTRLTVL.

The chain couples TRBV20-1 to TRBJ1-2; D is undetermined. In germline, CDR1 is DFQATT, CDR2 SNEGSKA (reference sequence). This CDR3 spans 12 amino acids. Deletions cut 3 bases from V and 1 base from J, with 6 bases between. CDR3 DNA: TGCAGTGCTAGTCGAGATAACTATGGCTACACCTTC. This translates into CSASRDNYGYTF.

This chain joins TRBV4-1 and TRBJ2-7; 9 nucleotides align to TRBD1. The CDR3 covers 16 residues. The germline V gene encodes CDR1 MGHRA and CDR2 YSYEKL. With 3 bases clipped from V and 5 bases from J, the junction kept 11 bases outside the gene matches. The CDR3 coding sequence is TGCGCCAGCAGCCAGCGGCCGGGACAGGGCAAAGACGAGCAGTACTTC. It encodes CASSQRPGQGKDEQYF.

Concerning this clone: Within the sample, other DNA sequences also encode this same CDR3. The chain links TRBV9 to TRBJ2-2, with D possibly being TRBD2 (7 bases). Germline CDR1 is SGDLS and CDR2 is YYNGEE. The CDR3 is made up of 16 amino acids. The V gene lost 2 bases and the J gene lost 4 bases, with 15 bases spanning the gap. Here the CDR3 reads CASSVGGGAGTGELFF. The CDR3 DNA reads as TGTGCCAGCAGCGTCGGTGGGGGGGCCGGCACCGGGGAGCTGTTTTTT.

V usage is TRBV10-3 and J usage is TRBJ1-1, with 7 nucleotides matching TRBD1. CDR3 size: 14 residues. Trimming at V came to 2 bases and at J to 6 bases, leaving 6 bases not matched to a gene. Germline lookup yields CDR1 ENHRY and CDR2 SYGVKD. CDR3 sequence (DNA): TGTGCCATCAGTGAGAACACAGGGGTAGCTGAAGCTTTCTTT. It yields the protein CAISENTGVAEAFF.

This clone was seen a few times. The chain combines TRBV2 with TRBJ1-3; weak D call: TRBD1 (6 bases). The V and J ends lost 5 bases and 0 bases respectively, with 17 bases between them. Germline values: CDR1 SNHLY, CDR2 FYNNEI. This CDR3 is built from 17 residues. CDR3 region: CASSPRTVKSSGNTIYF. DNA for the CDR3: TGTGCCAGCAGTCCCCGGACAGTGAAGAGCTCTGGAAACACCATATATTTT. Looking up the rest from reference TRBV2 and TRBJ1-3 gives the full variable domain: EPEVTQTPSHQVTQMGQEVILRCVPISNHLYFYWYRQILGQKVEFLVSFYNNEISEKSEIFDDQFSVERPDGSNFTLKIRSTKLEDSAMYFCASSPRTVKSSGNTIYFGEGSWLTVV.

Only one count was recorded for this clone. V gene TRBV24-1 combines with J gene TRBJ2-5; D might be TRBD1 (6 bases). CDR1 and CDR2 (germline): KGHDR, SFDVKD. Trimming stripped 1 base from V and 3 bases from J, with 8 bases between. The CDR3 is 14 residues long. In DNA form, the CDR3 reads TGTGCCACCAGTGATTTCAGGGGAGAAGAGACCCAGTACTTC. Translation: CATSDFRGEETQYF.

The chain has TRBV19 and TRBJ1-5; tentative D call: TRBD1 (5 bases). The V and J ends lost 2 bases and 0 bases respectively, with 26 bases between them. The germline V gene has CDR1 LNHDA and CDR2 SQIVND (reference sequence). The length of the CDR3 is 21 residues. The CDR3 sequence: CASSIKGSINRKTYSNQPQHF. CDR3 nucleotides: TGTGCCAGTAGTATAAAGGGGTCCATTAACCGAAAGACCTATAGCAATCAGCCCCAGCATTTT.

This chain links TRBV9 with TRBJ2-5, with 14 bases aligning to TRBD2. From germline, CDR1 is SGDLS and CDR2 YYNGEE. The ends lost 4 bases at V and 2 bases at J; junction bases unmatched: 7. The CDR3 is 17 amino acids. The CDR3 DNA sequence: TGTGCCAGCAGCCCGGGGACTAGCGGGGGCCTACAAGAGACCCAGTACTTC. Encoded protein: CASSPGTSGGLQETQYF.

The chain carries TRBV4-1 and TRBJ1-4; 10 bases map to TRBD1. Germline V CDR1 and CDR2: MGHRA, YSYEKL. The junction had 8 bases not matched to a gene; V was cut back by 4 bases and J by 6 bases. There are 16 residues in the CDR3. CDR3 coding DNA: TGCGCCAGCAGCCGCGCCGAGACAGGGGGCGATGAAAAACTGTTTTTT. Its translation: CASSRAETGGDEKLFF.

This rearrangement joins TRBV9 to TRBJ2-1, with TRBD2 matching 9 bases. CDR3 length equals 16 residues. Trimming at V came to 2 bases and at J to 1 base, leaving 4 bases not matched to a gene. In germline, CDR1 is SGDLS, CDR2 YYNGEE. The CDR3 protein is CASSVLTSGSYNEQFF. DNA of the CDR3: TGTGCCAGCAGCGTCCTGACTAGCGGTTCCTACAATGAGCAGTTCTTC.

The rearrangement uses TRBV19 and TRBJ2-2; D remains unclear. V was trimmed by 9 bases and J by 1 base, leaving 9 bases between them. CDR3 length: 13 residues. Germline V lookup: CDR1 LNHDA, CDR2 SQIVND (reference sequence). The CDR3 DNA sequence: TGTGCCAGCACATACAGGAACACCGGGGAGCTGTTTTTT. This translates into CASTYRNTGELFF.

V gene TRBV7-8 combines with J gene TRBJ1-5, with D unresolved. The V gene's germline CDR1 is SGHVS and CDR2 FQNEAQ. The CDR3 length is 14 residues. Between the trimmed V and J ends, which lost 5 bases and 0 bases, there was a span of 8 bases. CDR3 amino acids: CASSLSYSNQPQHF. The DNA of the CDR3 is TGTGCCAGCAGCCTCAGTTATAGCAATCAGCCCCAGCATTTT.

J is TRBJ2-3 and V is TRBV12-3 or TRBV12-4, with a tentative D call TRBD1 (5 bases). V was pared by 11 bases and J by 1 base, with 13 bases between. This CDR3 spans 13 amino acids. The CDR3 sequence is CASGQGRTDTQYF. The CDR3 DNA reads as TGTGCCTCCGGGCAGGGCCGCACAGATACGCAGTATTTT.

Only one count was recorded for this clone. This chain links TRBV4-2 with TRBJ2-2, with TRBD1 matching over 7 bases. V trimming: 0 bases; J trimming: 2 bases; junction bases outside the gene matches: 6. The CDR3 covers 17 residues. The germline V gene has CDR1 LGHNA and CDR2 YNFKEQ. CDR3 amino acids: CASSQDTKGGNTGELFF. CDR3 coding DNA: TGTGCCAGCAGCCAAGATACGAAAGGGGGCAACACCGGGGAGCTGTTTTTT.

The chain combines TRBV11-2 with TRBJ1-6; possibly TRBD1 for D (5 bases). V lost 0 bases to trimming and J lost 13 bases, with 16 bases between them. There are 15 residues in the CDR3. Germline CDR1 reads SGHAT; CDR2 reads FQNNGV. The CDR3 protein is CASSLEIGRTGPLHF. As DNA, the CDR3 is TGTGCCAGCAGCTTAGAAATCGGTCGAACAGGCCCCCTCCACTTT. The full variable domain, in which reference TRBV11-2 and TRBJ1-6 provide the parts outside the CDR3, is EAGVAQSPRYKIIEKRQSVAFWCNPISGHATLYWYQQILGQGPKLLIQFQNNGVVDDSQLPKDRFSAERLKGVDSTLKIQPAKLEDSAVYLCASSLEIGRTGPLHFGNGTRLTVT.